The 13 T cell receptor beta chains below all came from one sample that was sequenced in a study of blood T cell repertoires in COVID-19. Sequencing used immunoSEQ multiplex PCR; TCRdb keeps in-frame clones, though not all of them. The repertoire includes approximately 170,000 clones, approximately 87% of them detected once, and around 4.3% sits in the top ten. Sequencing input: PBMCs or T cells enriched from blood (not recorded which). These receptors were obtained from a woman in her forties or fifties who had recovered from COVID-19.

The chain couples TRBV4-3 to TRBJ1-5; possibly TRBD1 for D (5 bases). This CDR3 contains 14 residues. V lost 5 bases to trimming and J lost 4 bases, with 12 bases between them. The germline V gene has CDR1 LGHNA and CDR2 YSLEER. CDR3 DNA sequence: TGCGCCAGCAGCAAGGGGAGGCGGAATCAGCCCCAGCATTTT. As protein: CASSKGRRNQPQHF.

The chain employs TRBV30 and TRBJ1-5, with D unresolved. Trimming left V 0 bases short and J 7 bases short, with 16 bases between. Germline V gene sequence: CDR1 GTSNPN, CDR2 SVGIG (reference sequence). This CDR3 contains 15 residues. In nucleotides, the CDR3 is TGTGCCTGGAGTGTACGGGGAGGGAACGGGCAGCCCCAGCATTTT. Its translation: CAWSVRGGNGQPQHF.

The V gene is TRBV18, the J gene TRBJ1-4; no clear D gene. The germline V and J ends were trimmed by 5 bases and 0 bases, with 13 bases remaining between them. This CDR3 is 16 amino acids long. Per germline, CDR1 KGHSH and CDR2 LQKENI. The CDR3 loop reads CASSTAGGATNEKLFF. The CDR3 coding sequence is TGTGCCAGCTCAACCGCCGGCGGTGCAACTAATGAAAAACTGTTTTTT. Using reference TRBV18 and TRBJ1-4 for the parts outside the CDR3, the full variable domain is NAGVMQNPRHLVRRRGQEARLRCSPMKGHSHVYWYRQLPEEGLKFMVYLQKENIIDESGMPKERFSAEFPKEGPSILRIQQVVRGDSAAYFCASSTAGGATNEKLFFGSGTQLSVL.

V gene TRBV4-3 combines with J gene TRBJ1-2, with D possibly being TRBD1 (6 bases). This CDR3 region has 18 residues. The V and J ends lost 0 bases and 5 bases respectively, with 22 bases between them. Germline assignment: CDR1 LGHNA and CDR2 YSLEER. The CDR3 spells CASSQDQAQGYRSYGYTF. The CDR3 DNA follows: TGCGCCAGCAGCCAAGATCAGGCTCAGGGGTACCGATCATATGGCTACACCTTC.

This chain uses TRBV29-1 with TRBJ2-7; TRBD1 agrees at 11 bases. V dropped 6 bases and J dropped 7; count of bases not matched to a gene: 8. Per the germline V gene, CDR1 is SQVTM and CDR2 is ANQGSEA. CDR3 size: 13 residues. CDR3 sequence: CSVGTGTGGEQYV. CDR3 bases: TGCAGCGTAGGCACCGGGACAGGGGGAGAGCAGTACGTC.

The chain carries TRBV28 and TRBJ2-1; tentatively, D is TRBD2 (5 bases). The CDR3 spans 15 residues. V was cut by 8 bases and J by 9 bases, with 23 bases left in between. Germline V gives CDR1 MDHEN, CDR2 SYDVKM. The CDR3 spells CASCLGSLLGGEQFF. CDR3 coding DNA: TGTGCCAGCTGCCTAGGGTCCCTCCTAGGAGGTGAGCAGTTCTTC. Full variable domain (outside the CDR3, taken from reference TRBV28 and TRBJ2-1): DVKVTQSSRYLVKRTGEKVFLECVQDMDHENMFWYRQDPGLGLRLIYFSYDVKMKEKGDIPEGYSVSREKKERFSLILESASTNQTSMYLCASCLGSLLGGEQFFGPGTRLTVL.

This clone was counted many times. This chain connects TRBV12-2 to TRBJ2-5; TRBD1, as called in the table, went unchecked against the DNA. TRBV12-2 is a known pseudogene. The CDR3 has 15 amino acids. CDR3 bases: TGTGCAAGTCGCTTAGTTGGGACAAAGCAAGAGACCCAGTACTTC. Protein: CASRLVGTKQETQYF.

This chain connects TRBV6-4 to TRBJ2-7, with 16 bases identical to TRBD2. The CDR3 totals 17 residues. V gave up 0 bases and J gave up 2 bases; unmatched junction bases: 1. Germline V gene data show CDR1 as MRHNA and CDR2 as SNTAGT. The CDR3: CASSDSGLAGGPYEQYV. The DNA of the CDR3 is TGTGCCAGCAGTGACTCGGGACTAGCGGGAGGGCCCTACGAGCAGTACGTC.

In its sample, this clone was seen once. CDR3 residues: CASRARRGDEKLFF. DNA of the CDR3: TGTGCCAGCAGGGCTCGCAGGGGGGATGAAAAACTGTTTTTT. The V and J genes are TRBV27 and TRBJ1-4; TRBD1 matches 7 bases. V was clipped by 6 bases and J by 6 bases; unmatched bases: 7. This CDR3 is 14 amino acids long. The germline V gene encodes CDR1 MNHEY and CDR2 SMNVEV (reference sequence).

The chain carries TRBV19 and TRBJ1-3; 8 nucleotides agree with TRBD1. J was trimmed by 2 bases and V by 9 bases; bases with no gene match: 0. Germline CDR1 and CDR2: LNHDA and SQIVND (reference sequence). CDR3 length: 12 amino acids. The CDR3 DNA sequence: TGTGCCAGCAGGGGGCCTGGAAACACCATATATTTT. Translating it yields CASRGPGNTIYF.

This clone was counted only a few times. J is TRBJ1-2 and V is TRBV7-2; 8 bases line up with TRBD1. The ends lost 1 base at V and 0 bases at J; junction bases unmatched: 7. Germline V gene lookup returns CDR1 SGHTA and CDR2 FQGNSA. The CDR3 contains 17 residues. As DNA, the CDR3 is TGTGCCAGCAGCTTAGGGGGACAGGAACGAGCTAACTATGGCTACACCTTC. It yields the protein CASSLGGQERANYGYTF. Filled out from reference TRBV7-2 and TRBJ1-2, the complete variable domain reads GAGVSQSPSNKVTEKGKDVELRCDPISGHTALYWYRQSLGQGLEFLIYFQGNSAPDKSGLPSDRFSAERTGGSVSTLTIQRTQQEDSAVYLCASSLGGQERANYGYTFGSGTRLTVV.

The V gene is TRBV5-8, the J gene TRBJ1-3; 7 nucleotides agree with TRBD1. The V gene's germline CDR1 is SGHTS and CDR2 YDEGEE. The CDR3 contains 17 residues. V shed 2 bases and J 0 bases; nucleotides not matched to a gene: 8. DNA for the CDR3: TGTGCCAGCAGCTTTCCCTTGGGACAGAGCTCTGGAAACACCATATATTTT. It translates to CASSFPLGQSSGNTIYF.

The CDR3 DNA reads as TGTGCCAGCAGTTTAAGAGGGACAGGGGGTGAAAAACTGTTTTTT. Translated: CASSLRGTGGEKLFF. The rearrangement links TRBV28 to TRBJ1-4; 11 bases map to TRBD1. The CDR3 sequence is 15 residues long. V dropped 2 bases and J dropped 7; count of bases not matched to a gene: 3. Germline lookup yields CDR1 MDHEN and CDR2 SYDVKM.